This entry describes one TCR beta chain. Its target is unknown. The data were obtained in a study of graft-versus-host responses after intestinal transplantation. Study at large: Once they had received anti-thymocyte globulin induction, all recipients took tacrolimus and steroids for approximately three years.

This CDR3 is built from 16 residues. J gave up 8 bases and V 4 bases, and 14 bases lay outside the gene matches. The V gene's germline CDR1 is SGDLS and CDR2 YYNGEE. The table came from immunoSEQ multiplex PCR; TCRdb's copy has only in-frame clones and leaves some out. The data hold 85,000 to 100,000 clones, with roughly 92% observed a single time. The chain combines TRBV9 with TRBJ2-1, with TRBD2 matching over 8 bases. This TCR derives from a human donor who was the organ donor for an intestinal transplant. The sequencing here drew on unstimulated CD8+ T cells sorted from spleen or lymph node cells, taken before transplant. CDR3 sequence reads: CASSPIQREIDDEQFF. The CDR3 DNA follows: TGTGCCAGCAGCCCAATTCAGCGGGAGATTGACGATGAGCAGTTCTTC.